The 30 T cell receptor beta chains below come from one sample, sequenced in a study of coeliac disease. Assay used: immunoSEQ multiplex PCR; TCRdb lists only in-frame clones, some missing. The sample records about 6,500 clones, approximately 65% being singletons. The sample was lymphocytes from the gut lamina propria. These receptors all come from a man aged 55 to 70 with celiac disease on a gluten-free diet.

This clone turned up a few times. The J gene is TRBJ2-7, the V gene TRBV18; TRBD2 matches 10 bases. Per the germline V gene, CDR1 is KGHSH and CDR2 is LQKENI. CDR3 length: 13 residues. V dropped 2 bases and J dropped 7; count of bases not matched to a gene: 2. The CDR3 DNA sequence: TGTGCCAGCTCACCAGGACTAGCGGAGGAGCAGTACTTC. This sequence encodes CASSPGLAEEQYF.

The sample holds one count of this clone. The rearrangement uses TRBV28 and TRBJ2-7; TRBD1 agrees at 7 bases. The CDR3 has 17 residues. From germline, CDR1 is MDHEN and CDR2 SYDVKM. V lost 0 bases and J lost 0; bases outside the gene matches: 8. For the CDR3, the DNA is TGTGCCAGCAGTTTATGGGGACAGAGGGGAGCCTCCTACGAGCAGTACTTC. Translating it yields CASSLWGQRGASYEQYF.

This rearrangement joins TRBV18 to TRBJ2-1, with 11 bases lining up with TRBD2. The trim removed 4 bases at V and 7 bases at J, leaving 9 bases unmatched. The CDR3 extends over 16 amino acids. CDR1 and CDR2 (germline): KGHSH, LQKENI. The CDR3 DNA reads TGTGCCAGCTCACGCCCGACTAGCGGGGCGTGGAATGAGCAGTTCTTC. Translating it yields CASSRPTSGAWNEQFF.

The CDR3 region has the DNA TGCGCCAGCAGCGAGCCGGGAGGAGGAGAGACCCAGTACTTC. Translating it yields CASSEPGGGETQYF. This chain links TRBV5-1 with TRBJ2-5, with 7 bases lining up with TRBD2. V trimming: 4 bases; J trimming: 4 bases; junction bases outside the gene matches: 7. CDR3 length: 14 amino acids. From germline, CDR1 is SGHRS and CDR2 YFSETQ.

This chain connects TRBV28 to TRBJ2-5, with 12 bases fitting TRBD2. Germline assignment: CDR1 MDHEN and CDR2 SYDVKM. This CDR3 contains 16 residues. V gave up 6 bases and J gave up 1 base; unmatched junction bases: 6. Written as DNA, the CDR3 is TGTGCCAGCAGCCGTGGGACTAGCGGGTTCCAAGAGACCCAGTACTTC. This encodes CASSRGTSGFQETQYF.

Only one count was recorded for this clone. This chain links TRBV28 with TRBJ2-3; 8 nucleotides line up with TRBD1. Germline loops: CDR1 MDHEN, CDR2 SYDVKM. The length of the CDR3 is 15 residues. V was clipped by 3 bases and J by 3 bases; unmatched bases: 5. As DNA, the CDR3 is TGTGCCAGCAGTTTGGACAGGGTGGGGACAGATACGCAGTATTTT. This codes for CASSLDRVGTDTQYF.

This chain connects TRBV7-9 to TRBJ1-1, with TRBD1 as a possible D gene (5 bases). The CDR3 spans 13 residues. The V gene's germline CDR1 is SEHNR and CDR2 FQNEAQ (reference sequence). Trimming took off 5 bases at V and 10 bases at J, with 17 bases between the two ends. Written as DNA, the CDR3 is TGTGCCAGCAGCCCCCGATCAGGGCGGGGAGCTTTCTTT. This encodes CASSPRSGRGAFF.

The chain recombines TRBV5-6 with TRBJ2-1; 12 bases match TRBD2. CDR3 length: 15 residues. Germline V lookup: CDR1 SGHDT, CDR2 YYEEEE. V shed 2 bases, J shed 9 bases, and the junction held 6 bases outside the gene matches. The CDR3 spells CASSFLTSGGLEQFF. CDR3 nucleotides: TGTGCCAGCAGCTTCCTGACTAGCGGGGGCCTTGAGCAGTTCTTC.

This chain uses TRBV1 with TRBJ1-1; the table's D call of TRBD1 was not tested on the DNA. TRBV1 is noted as a pseudogene. The CDR3 contains 16 residues. The CDR3 sequence is CTSSQDLSQDNTEAFF. In DNA form, the CDR3 reads TGCACCAGCAGCCAAGATTTGTCACAGGATAACACTGAAGCTTTCTTT.

This clone has a handful of counts. The J gene is TRBJ1-1, the V gene TRBV2; weak D call: TRBD1 (5 bases). CDR3 size: 13 residues. V dropped 3 bases and J dropped 4 bases, with 9 bases sitting between them. Germline V gene sequence: CDR1 SNHLY, CDR2 FYNNEI. DNA of the CDR3: TGTGCCAGCAGTGACCTCGGGGGCACTGAAGCTTTCTTT. It codes for CASSDLGGTEAFF.

A few counts support this clone. The chain has TRBV28 and TRBJ2-7; 7 bases match TRBD1. The CDR3 totals 13 residues. V gave up 3 bases and J gave up 3 bases; unmatched junction bases: 2. CDR1 is MDHEN, CDR2 SYDVKM, per germline. The CDR3 is CASSFQGDYEQYF. The CDR3 DNA reads TGTGCCAGCAGTTTTCAGGGGGACTACGAGCAGTACTTC. Complete variable domain (other parts from reference TRBV28 and TRBJ2-7): DVKVTQSSRYLVKRTGEKVFLECVQDMDHENMFWYRQDPGLGLRLIYFSYDVKMKEKGDIPEGYSVSREKKERFSLILESASTNQTSMYLCASSFQGDYEQYFGPGTRLTVT.

This chain uses TRBV6-1 with TRBJ2-1; 7 bases fit TRBD2. The V gene's germline CDR1 is MNHNS and CDR2 SASEGT. CDR3 length: 16 amino acids. Losses at the gene ends were 0 bases for V and 9 bases for J; bases not matched to a gene: 11. The DNA for the CDR3 is TGTGCCAGCAGTGAAGCGTTAGTTGGGGGGGATGGTGAGCAGTTCTTC. Translation: CASSEALVGGDGEQFF.

The chain carries TRBV28 and TRBJ2-7; the D gene is possibly TRBD2 (5 bases). V was trimmed by 3 bases and J by 0 bases, leaving 9 bases between them. Looked up from germline, CDR1 is MDHEN and CDR2 is SYDVKM. This CDR3 comprises 14 residues. In nucleotides, the CDR3 is TGTGCCAGCAGTTTTCACGGACTCTCCTACGAGCAGTACTTC. Translation gives CASSFHGLSYEQYF.

The rearrangement links TRBV6-6 to TRBJ1-1, with unresolved D. CDR3 length: 13 residues. V lost 2 bases, J lost 7 bases, and 11 bases lay in between. Germline assignment: CDR1 MNHNY and CDR2 SVGAGI (reference sequence). CDR3 region: CASSYLGSGEAFF. DNA of the CDR3: TGTGCCAGCAGTTACCTCGGCTCAGGTGAAGCTTTCTTT.

In this sample, this clone turned up a few times. The V and J genes are TRBV27 and TRBJ2-1; possibly TRBD2 for D (5 bases). Germline loops: CDR1 MNHEY, CDR2 SMNVEV (reference sequence). V dropped 6 bases and J dropped 0 bases, with 15 bases sitting between them. The length of the CDR3 is 16 residues. CDR3: CASRAGGPSSYNEQFF. As DNA, the CDR3 is TGTGCCAGCAGAGCCGGAGGCCCGAGCTCCTACAATGAGCAGTTCTTC.

The chain has TRBV7-2 and TRBJ1-5; D might be TRBD1 (5 bases). Trimming removed 5 bases at V and 1 base at J, with 12 bases between. The germline CDR1 and CDR2 sequences are SGHTA and FQGNSA. The CDR3 length is 15 residues. The CDR3 DNA sequence: TGTGCCAGCAGCCCGTTTGGGGGGAGCAATCAGCCCCAGCATTTT. Translation gives CASSPFGGSNQPQHF.

The chain combines TRBV5-1 with TRBJ1-4; weak D call: TRBD1 (6 bases). This CDR3 comprises 15 residues. Germline lookup yields CDR1 SGHRS and CDR2 YFSETQ. Between the trimmed V and J ends, which lost 4 bases and 8 bases, there was a span of 18 bases. This CDR3 reads CASSLNRVGNEKLFF. The CDR3 nucleotides read TGCGCCAGCAGCCTAAACAGGGTAGGGAACGAAAAACTGTTTTTT.

This rearrangement joins TRBV6-5 to TRBJ2-4, with D possibly TRBD1 on 6 matching bases. CDR3 length: 16 residues. The V gene lost 4 bases and the J gene lost 5 bases, with 18 bases spanning the gap. Per germline, CDR1 MNHEY and CDR2 SVGAGI. Here the CDR3 DNA reads TGTGCCAGCAGTTCGACTTGGGGGACATCTCAAAACATTCAGTACTTC. This codes for CASSSTWGTSQNIQYF.

The V gene is TRBV27, the J gene TRBJ1-1; TRBD1 is a possible D gene (6 bases). V lost 2 bases and J lost 1, with 11 bases in between. The germline gives CDR1 MNHEY, CDR2 SMNVEV (reference sequence). There are 15 residues in the CDR3. The DNA of the CDR3 is TGTGCCAGCAGTTTAGCCGGGACACAGAACACTGAAGCTTTCTTT. It specifies CASSLAGTQNTEAFF.

In this sample, this clone turned up a few times. The rearrangement links TRBV6-1 to TRBJ2-7, with 7 bases matching TRBD1. Trimming at V came to 6 bases and at J to 4 bases, leaving 12 bases not matched to a gene. In germline, CDR1 is MNHNS, CDR2 SASEGT. This CDR3 is built from 15 residues. The CDR3 region is CASSPWDSPWYEQYF. The CDR3 nucleotides read TGTGCCAGCAGCCCCTGGGACAGCCCGTGGTACGAGCAGTACTTC.

The J gene is TRBJ2-5, the V gene TRBV9, with a possible D match to TRBD2 (7 bases). This CDR3 is built from 16 residues. Germline CDR1 and CDR2: SGDLS and YYNGEE. The ends were cut back, 0 bases at V and 5 bases at J, with 17 bases in the middle. The CDR3 nucleotides read TGTGCCAGCAGCGTAGCTGCTAGGGGAGGGGGGGAGACCCAGTACTTC. Protein product: CASSVAARGGGETQYF.

This chain links TRBV18 with TRBJ1-2; a weak D match, TRBD1 (5 bases). This CDR3 has 14 residues. Trimming cost V 6 bases and J 8 bases, with 19 bases left between them. Per the germline V gene, CDR1 is KGHSH and CDR2 is LQKENI. In nucleotides, the CDR3 is TGTGCCAGCTCCGAGACCCATCCGACAGAGGGCTACACCTTC. Translating it yields CASSETHPTEGYTF.

The V gene is TRBV14, the J gene TRBJ2-1; possibly TRBD2 for D (6 bases). CDR1 is SGHDN, CDR2 FVKESK, per germline. V lost 4 bases to trimming and J lost 7 bases, with 17 bases between them. The CDR3 runs to 15 residues. The CDR3: CASSPRDWFGNEQFF. In DNA form, the CDR3 reads TGTGCCAGCAGCCCCCGGGACTGGTTCGGTAATGAGCAGTTCTTC.

This rearrangement joins TRBV6-1 to TRBJ1-1; TRBD1 matches 7 bases. V lost 6 bases to trimming and J lost 0 bases; unmatched junction nucleotides: 4. This CDR3 comprises 14 residues. Germline values: CDR1 MNHNS, CDR2 SASEGT. CDR3 amino acids: CASSLQGLNTEAFF. CDR3 DNA: TGTGCCAGCAGCCTACAGGGGTTGAACACTGAAGCTTTCTTT.

This clone was recorded a few times. V and J are TRBV5-1 and TRBJ1-2; 8 positions agree with TRBD1. Germline V gives CDR1 SGHRS, CDR2 YFSETQ. Trimming at V came to 4 bases and at J to 4 bases, leaving 9 bases not matched to a gene. CDR3 size: 15 residues. The DNA of the CDR3 is TGCGCCAGCAGCCCCTCCGGACAGGGTTTCTATGGCTACACCTTC. The encoded protein is CASSPSGQGFYGYTF.

To note about this clone: A junction boundary mismatches the germline segment, possibly from a read error. In DNA, the CDR3 is TGTGCCAGCAGCCAAGATCTGGCTAGCGGGGCCTACGAGCAGTACTTC. Encoded protein: CASSQDLASGAYEQYF. The V and J genes are TRBV4-1 and TRBJ2-7, with 9 positions matching TRBD2. Germline V gene sequence: CDR1 MGHRA, CDR2 YSYEKL. The CDR3 has 16 amino acids.

This clone appeared a few times. Other DNA sequences in the sample encode the same CDR3. The V call is TRBV27, the J call TRBJ2-7; 7 bases agree with TRBD1. Germline V CDR1 and CDR2: MNHEY, SMNVEV (reference sequence). The CDR3 is 14 residues long. J lost 3 bases, V lost 2 bases, and 4 bases had no gene match. As DNA, the CDR3 is TGTGCCAGCAGTTTAGGGACAGCAAACTACGAGCAGTACTTC. Its translation: CASSLGTANYEQYF.

The genes are TRBV7-2 and TRBJ1-2; 8 bases are a match to TRBD1. Trimming cost V 5 bases and J 7 bases; bases outside gene matches: 9. Germline CDR1 SGHTA, CDR2 FQGNSA. The CDR3 runs to 14 residues. The CDR3 nucleotides read TGTGCCAGCAGCCAGGGGGCAGGGAAGGGTGGCTACACCTTC. Encoded protein: CASSQGAGKGGYTF. Full variable domain (remainder filled in from reference TRBV7-2 and TRBJ1-2): GAGVSQSPSNKVTEKGKDVELRCDPISGHTALYWYRQSLGQGLEFLIYFQGNSAPDKSGLPSDRFSAERTGGSVSTLTIQRTQQEDSAVYLCASSQGAGKGGYTFGSGTRLTVV.

The CDR3 bases are TGTGCCAGCAGCCCGCGTGGACTAGCTTCCTACAATGAGCAGTTCTTC. This codes for CASSPRGLASYNEQFF. The chain combines TRBV7-9 with TRBJ2-1; 8 positions agree with TRBD2. The V and J ends lost 5 bases and 1 base, in that order; junction bases with no gene match: 7. This CDR3 region has 16 residues. The germline CDR1 and CDR2 sequences are SEHNR and FQNEAQ (reference sequence).

This chain links TRBV18 with TRBJ2-1; D possibly corresponds to TRBD2 (5 bases). Germline CDR1 and CDR2: KGHSH and LQKENI. This CDR3 is built from 14 residues. Trimming took 6 bases from V and 3 from J, leaving 12 bases between them. CDR3 DNA sequence: TGTGCCAGCTCCCCGACGGGGTTCTACAATGAGCAGTTCTTC. The encoded protein is CASSPTGFYNEQFF.